Listed below are T cell receptor beta chains from one sample, sequenced in a study of T cell repertoires in cytomegalovirus infection. TCRdb processed the reads anew with MiXCR; each CDR3 protein has one entry. The table has about 300,000 distinct CDR3 sequences, roughly 24% seen once. The source material was PBMCs. Every receptor here comes from a human donor in good health (CMV status not recorded). Some clones in this sample may be carry-over from other donors' samples. CDR3s include the opening cysteine and the closing phenylalanine or tryptophan. D genes are given only for firm matches. Some rows have no size entry. The others give once, few or many, or a class for an expanded clone.

D: NA; size: NA; J: TRBJ2-5; length: 10; V: TRBV29-1; CDR3: CSVPQETQYF; DNA: TGCAGCGTACCCCAAGAGACCCAGTACTTC
D: NA; size: few; J: TRBJ2-1; length: 11; V: TRBV19; CDR3: CASRFLGEQFF; DNA: TGTGCCAGTAGGTTTTTGGGTGAGCAGTTCTTC
D: NA; size: many; J: TRBJ1-3; length: 16; V: TRBV7-2; CDR3: CASSSGGQRSGNTIYF; DNA: TGTGCCAGCAGCTCCGGTGGACAGCGCTCTGGAAACACCATATATTTT
D: TRBD2; size: many; J: TRBJ2-2; length: 18; V: TRBV7-2; CDR3: CASSLSPAGVKNTGELFF; DNA: TGTGCCAGCAGCTTGAGCCCAGCGGGAGTGAAGAACACCGGGGAGCTGTTTTTT
D: NA; size: few; J: TRBJ1-2; length: 14; V: TRBV4-1; CDR3: CASSPAPDRSGYTF; DNA: TGCGCCAGCAGCCCTGCCCCCGACAGGTCTGGCTACACCTTC
D: NA; size: few; J: TRBJ2-3; length: 12; V: TRBV29-1; CDR3: CSVDRATDTQYF; DNA: TGCAGCGTTGACAGGGCCACAGATACGCAGTATTTT
D: NA; size: NA; J: TRBJ1-5; length: 12; V: TRBV20-1; CDR3: CSAWTVNQPQHF; DNA: TGCAGTGCTTGGACAGTCAATCAGCCCCAGCATTTT
D: TRBD1; size: many; J: TRBJ1-1; length: 14; V: TRBV20-1; CDR3: CSAAAGQGARYAFF; DNA: TGCAGTGCTGCAGCCGGACAGGGGGCGCGGTACGCTTTCTTT
D: TRBD1; size: many; J: TRBJ1-2; length: 13; V: TRBV7-2; CDR3: CASSPDREYGYTF; DNA: TGTGCCAGCAGCCCTGACAGGGAATATGGCTACACCTTC
D: TRBD2; size: many; J: TRBJ2-7; length: 17; V: TRBV7-2; CDR3: CASSLMGRTSGKVEQYF; DNA: TGTGCCAGCAGCTTAATGGGGCGCACTAGCGGGAAGGTCGAGCAGTACTTC
D: TRBD2; size: few; J: TRBJ2-1; length: 14; V: TRBV20-1; CDR3: CSAPKSGGNNEQFF; DNA: TGCAGTGCCCCGAAGAGCGGGGGGAACAATGAGCAGTTCTTC
D: TRBD2; size: NA; J: TRBJ2-5; length: 15; V: TRBV28; CDR3: CASSTQAGAGETQYF; DNA: TGTGCCAGCAGTACCCAAGCGGGGGCTGGGGAGACCCAGTACTTC
D: TRBD1; size: NA; J: TRBJ1-1; length: 23; V: TRBV5-4; CDR3: CASTKELPGQGAVRISMNTEAFF; DNA: TGTGCCAGCACCAAAGAACTCCCGGGACAGGGGGCAGTAAGGATTTCTATGAACACTGAAGCTTTCTTT
D: NA; size: few; J: TRBJ1-3; length: 14; V: TRBV20-1; CDR3: CSATNSDSGNTIYF; DNA: TGCAGTGCAACAAATTCGGACAGCGGAAACACCATATATTTT
D: TRBD2; size: NA; J: TRBJ2-4; length: 18; V: TRBV20-1; CDR3: CSASGVAGGQWVKNIQYF; DNA: TGCAGTGCCTCCGGGGTAGCGGGGGGGCAGTGGGTCAAAAACATTCAGTACTTC
D: NA; size: few; J: TRBJ2-1; length: 11; V: TRBV11-2; CDR3: CASSLGGSSFF; DNA: TGTGCCAGCAGCTTGGGCGGGTCATCGTTCTTC
D: NA; size: NA; J: TRBJ2-7; length: 13; V: TRBV12-3/TRBV12-4; CDR3: CASRFKSSYEQYF; DNA: TGTGCCAGCAGGTTCAAAAGCTCCTACGAGCAGTACTTC
D: NA; size: few; J: TRBJ1-4; length: 15; V: TRBV20-1; CDR3: CSARVQGRTNEKLFF; DNA: TGCAGTGCTAGGGTACAGGGTAGGACTAATGAAAAACTGTTTTTT
D: NA; size: many; J: TRBJ2-2; length: 17; V: TRBV7-2; CDR3: CASSLGRTRPNTGELFF; DNA: TGTGCCAGCAGCTTAGGGAGGACAAGACCGAACACCGGGGAGCTGTTTTTT
D: TRBD2; size: few; J: TRBJ2-1; length: 16; V: TRBV10-3; CDR3: CAISVKTSGSYNEQFF; DNA: TGTGCCATCAGTGTAAAGACTAGCGGGAGCTACAATGAGCAGTTCTTC
D: NA; size: once; J: TRBJ2-5; length: 13; V: TRBV3-1; CDR3: CVSSQDWQETQYF; DNA: TGTGTCAGCAGCCAAGATTGGCAAGAGACCCAGTACTTC
D: TRBD2; size: NA; J: TRBJ2-3; length: 12; V: TRBV29-1; CDR3: CSAMGGADTQYF; DNA: TGCAGCGCTATGGGGGGGGCAGATACGCAGTATTTT
D: TRBD1; size: few; J: TRBJ1-3; length: 15; V: TRBV7-8; CDR3: CASSLKRQGGNTIYF; DNA: TGTGCCAGCAGCTTAAAAAGACAGGGAGGAAACACCATATATTTT
D: NA; size: NA; J: TRBJ1-2; length: 15; V: TRBV28; CDR3: CASSLFTGSNYGYTF; DNA: TGTGCCAGCAGTTTATTTACAGGGAGTAACTATGGCTACACCTTC